These 21 T cell receptor beta chains were all obtained from the same sample, sequenced in a study of human T cells and chemical hapten exposure. The time point was: patch test 3, about 24 weeks after DPC sensitization. Stated treatment: therapeutic diphenylcyclopropenone sensitization with weekly scalp DPC. TCRdb re-called the RACE reads through MiXCR, storing one row per CDR3 protein. The table has more than 150,000 distinct CDR3 sequences, roughly a quarter seen once. The source material was whole blood, sampled in connection with sensitization to the hapten diphenylcyclopropenone (DPC). The source of these receptors is a woman in her thirties or forties with alopecia areata. Some clones in this sample may be carry-over from other donors' samples.

At least ten counts were recorded for this clonotype. At one boundary the junction diverges from the germline segment, which might be a read error. For the CDR3, the DNA is TGTGCCAGCAGCCTTGCAACTAATGAAAAACTGTTTTTT. The encoded protein is CASSLATNEKLFF. V is TRBV5-1 and J is TRBJ1-4, with unresolved D. Germline-derived CDR1 and CDR2 are SGHRS and YFSETQ. The CDR3 is 13 amino acids.

This clonotype was seen only a few times. The V call is TRBV27, the J call TRBJ2-5; 9 bases are a match to TRBD2. The V gene's germline CDR1 is MNHEY and CDR2 SMNVEV (reference sequence). This CDR3 region has 14 residues. J was trimmed by 5 bases and V by 5 bases; bases with no gene match: 6. CDR3 nucleotide sequence: TGTGCCAGCAGTAGGCGGGAGGGGGCCGAGACCCAGTACTTC. It specifies CASSRREGAETQYF.

The V and J genes are TRBV15 and TRBJ2-5; tentative D call: TRBD2 (5 bases). Trimming took off 3 bases at V and 4 bases at J, with 9 bases between the two ends. The CDR3 is 13 amino acids. CDR1 and CDR2 from the germline V gene are LNHNV and YYDKDF (reference sequence). CDR3 in DNA: TGTGCCACCAGCAGGTTCGCGGGAGAGACCCAGTACTTC. Translated: CATSRFAGETQYF.

The table lists this clonotype with a few counts. The chain combines TRBV7-2 with TRBJ2-5, with D possibly TRBD1 on 5 matching bases. Per the germline V gene, CDR1 is SGHTA and CDR2 is FQGNSA. The CDR3 is 15 residues long. Trimming shortened V by 1 base and J by 4 bases, and 13 bases separated the two germline ends. The CDR3 reads CASSLGTGTGETQYF. The CDR3 DNA follows: TGTGCCAGCAGCTTAGGAACAGGCACCGGAGAGACCCAGTACTTC.

This chain links TRBV25-1 with TRBJ2-2; D is ambiguous. The CDR3 has 12 amino acids. Trimming removed 7 bases from V and 2 bases from J, with 5 bases in between. Germline V gene data show CDR1 as MGHDK and CDR2 as SYGVNS. CDR3 loop: CASNHNTGELFF. CDR3 bases: TGTGCCAGCAACCATAACACCGGGGAGCTGTTTTTT.

V gene TRBV6-5 combines with J gene TRBJ1-4, with 7 nucleotides matching TRBD1. The CDR3 is 15 residues long. Per the germline V gene, CDR1 is MNHEY and CDR2 is SVGAGI. Trimming took 4 bases from V and 8 from J; bases not matched to a gene: 10. DNA for the CDR3: TGTGCCAGCAGTTCCCTACAGGGGTCTTGGGAAAAACTGTTTTTT. Amino acid sequence: CASSSLQGSWEKLFF.

This chain joins TRBV7-2 and TRBJ2-1; possibly TRBD1 for D (6 bases). V was pared by 5 bases and J by 5 bases, with 13 bases between. Germline CDR1 is SGHTA and CDR2 is FQGNSA. The CDR3 covers 14 residues. The DNA for the CDR3 is TGTGCCAGCAGCCCCCACCAGGGGAACAATGAGCAGTTCTTC. Protein: CASSPHQGNNEQFF.

The chain carries TRBV18 and TRBJ2-7; TRBD2 matches 8 bases. V shed 0 bases and J 0 bases; nucleotides not matched to a gene: 1. From germline, CDR1 is KGHSH and CDR2 LQKENI. The CDR3 is made up of 15 amino acids. This chain's CDR3 is CASSPPSGSSYEQYF. CDR3 coding DNA: TGTGCCAGCTCACCACCGAGCGGGAGCTCCTACGAGCAGTACTTC.

V and J are TRBV18 and TRBJ1-2; D is perhaps TRBD1 (6 bases). The CDR3 is 17 residues long. Germline V gene lookup returns CDR1 KGHSH and CDR2 LQKENI. V lost 0 bases and J lost 5, with 19 bases in between. CDR3 coding DNA: TGTGCCAGCTCACCACCGTCCAGGGGAATTACCAAGTATGGCTACACCTTC. Translated: CASSPPSRGITKYGYTF.

The V and J genes are TRBV2 and TRBJ1-1, with no clear D. Germline-derived CDR1 and CDR2 are SNHLY and FYNNEI. The CDR3 spans 13 residues. The germline V and J ends were trimmed by 3 bases and 1 base, with 6 bases remaining between them. The DNA for the CDR3 is TGTGCCAGCAGTGAGGACGGGAACACTGAAGCTTTCTTT. This gives the protein CASSEDGNTEAFF.

J is TRBJ2-1 and V is TRBV14; 7 bases fit TRBD2. CDR3 length: 16 residues. Germline V gene sequence: CDR1 SGHDN, CDR2 FVKESK. V lost 1 base, J lost 9 bases, and 12 bases stayed unmatched. CDR3 sequence reads: CASSQVTGGWGTEQFF. CDR3 sequence (DNA): TGTGCCAGCAGCCAAGTTACGGGAGGATGGGGTACTGAGCAGTTCTTC.

This clonotype was counted a few times. The chain carries TRBV28 and TRBJ1-5, with a weak D call TRBD1 (5 bases). There are 13 residues in the CDR3. The germline V and J ends were trimmed by 5 bases and 7 bases, with 12 bases remaining between them. The germline V gene has CDR1 MDHEN and CDR2 SYDVKM. Here the CDR3 reads CASSPGRGQPQHF. CDR3 nucleotide sequence: TGTGCCAGCAGTCCAGGGAGGGGCCAGCCCCAGCATTTT.

This clonotype has more than one count but fewer than ten. The chain uses TRBV12-3 or TRBV12-4 and TRBJ1-1; D gene ambiguous. The CDR3 spans 14 residues. V lost 3 bases and J 4 bases, leaving 12 bases between the germline ends. The CDR3 DNA follows: TGTGCCAGCAGTTTTGCCACACAGAGCACTGAAGCTTTCTTT. Protein product: CASSFATQSTEAFF.

This sequence joins TRBV10-3 and TRBJ2-7; 7 nucleotides line up with TRBD1. V gave up 5 bases and J gave up 9 bases; unmatched junction bases: 7. Germline V gene lookup returns CDR1 ENHRY and CDR2 SYGVKD. The CDR3 is 12 residues long. The chain's CDR3 is CAISQTGAGQYF. In DNA, the CDR3 is TGTGCCATCAGTCAAACAGGGGCTGGGCAGTACTTC.

This clonotype was seen more than once but under ten times. The rearrangement uses TRBV4-2 and TRBJ2-3; 7 bases line up with TRBD2. The CDR3 totals 15 residues. The germline V gene encodes CDR1 LGHNA and CDR2 YNFKEQ. J gave up 0 bases and V 4 bases, and 4 bases lay outside the gene matches. CDR3 nucleotide sequence: TGTGCCAGCAGCCCGGGACTACATAGCACAGATACGCAGTATTTT. It encodes CASSPGLHSTDTQYF.

This clonotype has a count of ten or more. The chain uses TRBV29-1 and TRBJ1-5; D is uncertain. This CDR3 spans 12 amino acids. The germline CDR1 and CDR2 sequences are SQVTM and ANQGSEA. V gave up 4 bases and J gave up 6 bases, with 10 bases separating them. The CDR3 coding sequence is TGCAGCGTTGGTGCAGCGGGTCAGCCCCAGCATTTT. Translating it yields CSVGAAGQPQHF.

The chain has TRBV29-1 and TRBJ2-7; D is undetermined. V lost 3 bases, J lost 0 bases, and 12 bases lay in between. CDR3 length: 14 amino acids. Germline V gene lookup returns CDR1 SQVTM and CDR2 ANQGSEA. CDR3 nucleotide sequence: TGCAGCGTTGAGACGTCCACGAGCTCCTACGAGCAGTACTTC. It is translated as CSVETSTSSYEQYF.

The rearrangement links TRBV27 to TRBJ2-7; D remains unclear. The germline V gene encodes CDR1 MNHEY and CDR2 SMNVEV (reference sequence). This CDR3 comprises 12 residues. V lost 2 bases, J lost 7 bases, and 9 bases lay in between. In nucleotides, the CDR3 is TGTGCCAGCAGTTTACCCAAAGGGGAGCAGTACTTC. It is translated as CASSLPKGEQYF.

Only a few counts were recorded for this clonotype. The chain is built from TRBV5-6 and TRBJ1-5; D possibly corresponds to TRBD1 (5 bases). The germline V gene has CDR1 SGHDT and CDR2 YYEEEE. V was cut by 4 bases and J by 7 bases, with 12 bases left in between. The CDR3 totals 13 residues. CDR3 sequence (DNA): TGTGCCAGCAGCCGGGGGGGATGGCAGCCCCAGCATTTT. This sequence encodes CASSRGGWQPQHF.

This clonotype was detected ten times or more. The chain recombines TRBV7-2 with TRBJ2-1, with 7 bases matching TRBD2. Germline CDR1 is SGHTA and CDR2 is FQGNSA. V trimming: 6 bases; J trimming: 10 bases; junction bases outside the gene matches: 6. The CDR3 contains 12 residues. As DNA, the CDR3 is TGTGCCAGCAGGGAGGGCGGGAGCGAGCAGTTCTTC. Protein product: CASREGGSEQFF.

The chain is built from TRBV5-1 and TRBJ2-1; 8 positions agree with TRBD2. V dropped 4 bases and J dropped 0; count of bases not matched to a gene: 3. CDR3 length equals 15 residues. CDR1 and CDR2 from the germline V gene are SGHRS and YFSETQ. The CDR3 region is CASSGSGSSYNEQFF. The DNA for the CDR3 is TGCGCCAGCAGCGGAAGCGGGAGCTCCTACAATGAGCAGTTCTTC.